Each of the 10 T cell receptor beta chains below was sequenced from the same sample in a study of CD8 T cells in Susac syndrome. When the RNA was reverse transcribed, random hexamers were used with an input of roughly 0.45 to 1 ug. TCRdb reprocessed the immunoSEQ multiplex PCR reads via MiXCR and lists one record per CDR3 protein. The data hold some 120,000 distinct CDR3 sequences, with just over 90% observed a single time. The sequencing sample was made of CD8+ T cells from PBMCs. The receptors come from a human donor with multiple sclerosis.

This clonotype appeared once. V and J are TRBV30 and TRBJ2-5, with D possibly called TRBD1 or TRBD2 (5 bases each). Between the trimmed V and J ends, which lost 4 bases and 2 bases, there was a span of 11 bases. Germline lookup yields CDR1 GTSNPN and CDR2 SVGIG (reference sequence). This CDR3 region has 13 residues. This CDR3 reads CAWNEGMQETQYF. The CDR3, as DNA: TGTGCCTGGAACGAGGGGATGCAAGAGACCCAGTACTTC.

The V call is TRBV24-1, the J call TRBJ2-3, with D perhaps matching TRBD2 (5 bases). Deletions cut 2 bases from V and 2 bases from J, with 16 bases between. The CDR3 sequence is 17 residues long. In germline, CDR1 is KGHDR, CDR2 SFDVKD. This CDR3 is CATSDSLGSGVTDTQYF. CDR3 nucleotide sequence: TGTGCCACCAGTGATTCTTTGGGATCCGGGGTCACAGATACGCAGTATTTT.

The chain uses TRBV7-9 and TRBJ2-7; D is tentatively TRBD1 or TRBD2 (5 bases each). V was trimmed by 4 bases and J by 2 bases, leaving 21 bases between them. The germline gives CDR1 SEHNR, CDR2 FQNEAQ (reference sequence). This CDR3 region has 17 residues. CDR3 nucleotides: TGTGCCAGCAGCTCTGGGCAGGGACCGGGCGAGGCCTACGAGCAGTACTTC. Its translation is CASSSGQGPGEAYEQYF.

This sequence joins TRBV24-1 and TRBJ2-1; 7 bases are a match to TRBD2. The germline gives CDR1 KGHDR, CDR2 SFDVKD. Losses at the gene ends were 7 bases for V and 4 bases for J; bases not matched to a gene: 6. The CDR3 is 14 residues long. CDR3 sequence (DNA): TGTGCCACCAGCACGGGGGGTCTTTACAATGAGCAGTTCTTC. Its translation: CATSTGGLYNEQFF.

Here the CDR3 reads CASSPPTTHTDTQYF. The DNA for the CDR3 is TGTGCCAGCAGTCCCCCTACGACGCACACAGATACGCAGTATTTT. V and J are TRBV6-9 and TRBJ2-3; the D is unclear. Germline values: CDR1 MNHGY, CDR2 SVAAGI. V lost 5 bases and J lost 2, with 14 bases in between. The CDR3 runs 15 residues.

The rearrangement links TRBV5-1 to TRBJ1-1; no firm D call. The V and J ends lost 4 bases and 0 bases respectively, with 13 bases between them. There are 15 residues in the CDR3. Germline CDR1 and CDR2: SGHRS and YFSETQ. This CDR3 is CASSTGKRMNTEAFF. CDR3 sequence (DNA): TGCGCCAGCAGCACGGGGAAACGGATGAACACTGAAGCTTTCTTT. The full variable domain, its missing parts supplied by reference TRBV5-1 and TRBJ1-1, is KAGVTQTPRYLIKTRGQQVTLSCSPISGHRSVSWYQQTPGQGLQFLFEYFSETQRNKGNFPGRFSGRQFSNSRSEMNVSTLELGDSALYLCASSTGKRMNTEAFFGQGTRLTVV.

V is TRBV7-2 and J is TRBJ1-1, with D unclear. This CDR3 is 17 amino acids long. Germline CDR1 SGHTA, CDR2 FQGNSA. V lost 0 bases and J 0 bases, leaving 14 bases between the germline ends. The CDR3 protein is CASSLAYPLFLNTEAFF. The CDR3, as DNA: TGTGCCAGCAGCTTAGCGTATCCCCTATTCCTGAACACTGAAGCTTTCTTT.

This sequence joins TRBV20-1 and TRBJ2-5, with a weak D call TRBD2 (6 bases). The germline CDR1 and CDR2 sequences are DFQATT and SNEGSKA (reference sequence). The CDR3 is 18 amino acids. Deletions cut 3 bases from V and 5 bases from J, with 28 bases between. The CDR3 loop reads CSARDLDRDSVSVETQYF. In DNA, the CDR3 is TGCAGTGCTAGGGACCTAGACCGGGACTCGGTCTCGGTGGAGACCCAGTACTTC.

This chain connects TRBV7-9 to TRBJ2-7; TRBD2 aligns across 10 bases. The germline V gene encodes CDR1 SEHNR and CDR2 FQNEAQ (reference sequence). The CDR3 spans 16 residues. The junction had 9 bases not matched to a gene; V was cut back by 5 bases and J by 2 bases. This CDR3 reads CASSTRTSGIPYEQYV. The CDR3 bases are TGTGCCAGCAGCACTCGAACTAGCGGGATACCCTACGAGCAGTACGTC.

V is TRBV2 and J is TRBJ2-1; 7 bases are shared with TRBD2. The ends lost 5 bases at V and 4 bases at J; junction bases unmatched: 11. The CDR3 runs to 16 residues. Per germline, CDR1 SNHLY and CDR2 FYNNEI. The CDR3 spells CASSRKRDSLYNEQFF. In DNA, the CDR3 is TGTGCCAGCAGTCGGAAGCGGGACTCTCTATACAATGAGCAGTTCTTC.